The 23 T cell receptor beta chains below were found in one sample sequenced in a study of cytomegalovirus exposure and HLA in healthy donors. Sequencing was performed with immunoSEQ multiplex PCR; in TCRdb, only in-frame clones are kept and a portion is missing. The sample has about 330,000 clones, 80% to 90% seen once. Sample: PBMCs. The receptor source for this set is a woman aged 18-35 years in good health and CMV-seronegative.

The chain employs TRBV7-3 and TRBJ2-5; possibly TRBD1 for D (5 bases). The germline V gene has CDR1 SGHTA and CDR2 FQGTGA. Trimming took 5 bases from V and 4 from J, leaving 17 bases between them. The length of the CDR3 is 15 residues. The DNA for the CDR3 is TGTGCCAGCAGCCCCCGCTTAGGAAGGGGAGAGACCCAGTACTTC. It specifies CASSPRLGRGETQYF.

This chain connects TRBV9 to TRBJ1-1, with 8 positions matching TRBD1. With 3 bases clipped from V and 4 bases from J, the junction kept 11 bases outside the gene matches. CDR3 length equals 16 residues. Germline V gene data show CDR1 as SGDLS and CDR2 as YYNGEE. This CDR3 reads CASSAEPTGAGTEAFF. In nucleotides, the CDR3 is TGTGCCAGCAGCGCCGAACCGACAGGGGCTGGCACTGAAGCTTTCTTT.

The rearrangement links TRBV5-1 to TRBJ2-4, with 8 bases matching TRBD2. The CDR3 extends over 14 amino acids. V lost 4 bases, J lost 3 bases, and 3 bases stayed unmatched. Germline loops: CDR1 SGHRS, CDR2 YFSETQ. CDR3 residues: CASSPGTSKNIQYF. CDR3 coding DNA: TGCGCCAGCAGCCCGGGGACTAGCAAAAACATTCAGTACTTC.

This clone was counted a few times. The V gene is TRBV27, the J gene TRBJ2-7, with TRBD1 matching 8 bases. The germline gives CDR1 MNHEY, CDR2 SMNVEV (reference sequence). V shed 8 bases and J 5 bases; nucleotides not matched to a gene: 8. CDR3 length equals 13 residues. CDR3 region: CASGGDRHHEQYF. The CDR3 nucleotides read TGTGCCAGCGGAGGGGACAGGCACCACGAGCAGTACTTC.

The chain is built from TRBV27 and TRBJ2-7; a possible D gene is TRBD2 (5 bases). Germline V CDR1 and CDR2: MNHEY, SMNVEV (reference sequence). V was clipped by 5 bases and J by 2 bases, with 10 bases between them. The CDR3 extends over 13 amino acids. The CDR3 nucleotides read TGTGCCAGCAGTATGCCGGGGACCTACGAGCAGTACTTC. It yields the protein CASSMPGTYEQYF.

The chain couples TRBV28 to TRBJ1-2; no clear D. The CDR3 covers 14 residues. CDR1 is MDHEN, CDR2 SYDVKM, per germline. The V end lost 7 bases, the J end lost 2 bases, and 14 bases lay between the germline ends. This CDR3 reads CASTSSSKNYGYTF. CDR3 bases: TGTGCCAGCACCTCGAGTAGTAAAAACTATGGCTACACCTTC.

In nucleotides, the CDR3 is TGTGCCAGCAGTTTTTCAATAGTGGAGGAAACTCTGAACACTGAAGCTTTCTTT. Protein: CASSFSIVEETLNTEAFF. This chain connects TRBV28 to TRBJ1-1, with D unclear. Germline loops: CDR1 MDHEN, CDR2 SYDVKM. The CDR3 contains 18 residues. V lost 3 bases and J lost 0, with 20 bases in between.

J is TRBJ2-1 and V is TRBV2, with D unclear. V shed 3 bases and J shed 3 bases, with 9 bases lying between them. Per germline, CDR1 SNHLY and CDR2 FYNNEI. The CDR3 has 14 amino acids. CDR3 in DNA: TGTGCCAGCAGTGACCACAAGTTCTACAATGAGCAGTTCTTC. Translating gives CASSDHKFYNEQFF.

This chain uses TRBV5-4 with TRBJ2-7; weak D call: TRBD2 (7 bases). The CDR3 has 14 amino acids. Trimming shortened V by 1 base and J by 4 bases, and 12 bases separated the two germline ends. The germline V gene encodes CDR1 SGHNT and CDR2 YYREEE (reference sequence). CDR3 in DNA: TGTGCCAGCAGCTTGCGAGGGGGGGGGTACGAGCAGTACTTC. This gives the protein CASSLRGGGYEQYF. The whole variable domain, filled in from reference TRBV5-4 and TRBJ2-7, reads ETGVTQSPTHLIKTRGQQVTLRCSSQSGHNTVSWYQQALGQGPQFIFQYYREEENGRGNFPPRFSGLQFPNYSSELNVNALELDDSALYLCASSLRGGGYEQYFGPGTRLTVT.

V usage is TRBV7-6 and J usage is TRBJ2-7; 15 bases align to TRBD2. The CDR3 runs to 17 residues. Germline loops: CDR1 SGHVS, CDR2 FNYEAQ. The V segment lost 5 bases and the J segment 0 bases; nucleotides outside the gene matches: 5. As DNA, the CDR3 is TGTGCCAGCAGCGCAGGGACTAGCGGGAGGACCTCCTACGAGCAGTACTTC. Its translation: CASSAGTSGRTSYEQYF.

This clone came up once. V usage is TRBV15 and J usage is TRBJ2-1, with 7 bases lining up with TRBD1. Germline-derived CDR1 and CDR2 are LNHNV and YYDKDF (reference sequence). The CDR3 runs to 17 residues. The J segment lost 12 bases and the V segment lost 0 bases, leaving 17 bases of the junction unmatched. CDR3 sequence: CATSRDPGTGAPIGQFF. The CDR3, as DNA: TGTGCCACCAGCAGAGATCCGGGAACAGGGGCCCCGATAGGGCAGTTCTTC.

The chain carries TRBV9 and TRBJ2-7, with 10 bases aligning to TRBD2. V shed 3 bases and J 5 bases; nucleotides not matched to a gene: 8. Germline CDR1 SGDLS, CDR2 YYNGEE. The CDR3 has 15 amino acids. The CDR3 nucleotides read TGTGCCAGCAGCGCGGGGAGCGGGAGGGCCCACGAGCAGTACTTC. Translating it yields CASSAGSGRAHEQYF.

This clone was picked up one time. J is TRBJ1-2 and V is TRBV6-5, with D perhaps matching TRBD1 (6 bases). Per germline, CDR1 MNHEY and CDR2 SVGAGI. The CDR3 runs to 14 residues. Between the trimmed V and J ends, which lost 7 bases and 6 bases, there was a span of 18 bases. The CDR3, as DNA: TGTGCCAGCACTAAACACCAGGGGCGAGATGGCTACACCTTC. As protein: CASTKHQGRDGYTF.

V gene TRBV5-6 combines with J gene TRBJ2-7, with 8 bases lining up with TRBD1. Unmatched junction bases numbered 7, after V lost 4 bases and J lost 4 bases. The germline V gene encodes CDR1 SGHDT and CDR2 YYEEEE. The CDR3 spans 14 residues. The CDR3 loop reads CASSVGQAFYEQYF. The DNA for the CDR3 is TGTGCCAGCAGCGTGGGACAGGCATTTTACGAGCAGTACTTC. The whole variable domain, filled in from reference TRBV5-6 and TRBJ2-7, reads DAGVTQSPTHLIKTRGQQVTLRCSPKSGHDTVSWYQQALGQGPQFIFQYYEEEERQRGNFPDRFSGHQFPNYSSELNVNALLLGDSALYLCASSVGQAFYEQYFGPGTRLTVT.

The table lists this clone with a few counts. The CDR3 reads CAIRTGDTEAFF. DNA of the CDR3: TGTGCCATCAGGACAGGGGACACTGAAGCTTTCTTT. V usage is TRBV10-3 and J usage is TRBJ1-1, with 8 bases matching TRBD1. There are 12 residues in the CDR3. CDR1 is ENHRY and CDR2 is SYGVKD in the germline V gene. The trim removed 6 bases at V and 3 bases at J, leaving 0 bases unmatched.

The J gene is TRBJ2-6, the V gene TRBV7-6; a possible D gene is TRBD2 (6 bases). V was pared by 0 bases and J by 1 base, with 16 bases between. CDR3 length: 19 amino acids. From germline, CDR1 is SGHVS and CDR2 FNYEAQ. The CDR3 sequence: CASSLARGGKVSGANVLTF. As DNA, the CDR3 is TGTGCCAGCAGCTTAGCGCGGGGCGGGAAAGTATCTGGGGCCAACGTCCTGACTTTC.

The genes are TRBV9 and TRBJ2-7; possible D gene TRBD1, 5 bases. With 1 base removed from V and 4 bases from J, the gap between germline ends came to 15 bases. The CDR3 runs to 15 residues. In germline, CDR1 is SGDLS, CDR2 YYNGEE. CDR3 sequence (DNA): TGTGCCAGCAGCGTATCTGGGCTAGGGGCTTACGAGCAGTACTTC. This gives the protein CASSVSGLGAYEQYF.

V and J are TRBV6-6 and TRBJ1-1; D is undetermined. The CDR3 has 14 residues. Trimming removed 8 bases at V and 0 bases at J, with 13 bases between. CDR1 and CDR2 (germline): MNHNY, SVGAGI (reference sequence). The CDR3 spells CASSRAGMNTEAFF. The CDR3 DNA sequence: TGTGCCAGCTCTAGGGCGGGGATGAACACTGAAGCTTTCTTT.

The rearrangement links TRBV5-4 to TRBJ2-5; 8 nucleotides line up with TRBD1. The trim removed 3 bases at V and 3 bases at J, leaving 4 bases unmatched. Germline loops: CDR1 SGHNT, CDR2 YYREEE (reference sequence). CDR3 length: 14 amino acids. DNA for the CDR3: TGTGCCAGCAGCTCCGGACAGGGTAAAGAGACCCAGTACTTC. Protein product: CASSSGQGKETQYF.

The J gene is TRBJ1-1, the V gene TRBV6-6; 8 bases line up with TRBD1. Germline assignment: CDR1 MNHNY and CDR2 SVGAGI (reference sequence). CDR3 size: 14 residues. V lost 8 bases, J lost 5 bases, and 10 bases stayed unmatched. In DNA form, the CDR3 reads TGTGCCAGCCCTCGCGACAGGGGTGGTACTGAAGCTTTCTTT. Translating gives CASPRDRGGTEAFF.

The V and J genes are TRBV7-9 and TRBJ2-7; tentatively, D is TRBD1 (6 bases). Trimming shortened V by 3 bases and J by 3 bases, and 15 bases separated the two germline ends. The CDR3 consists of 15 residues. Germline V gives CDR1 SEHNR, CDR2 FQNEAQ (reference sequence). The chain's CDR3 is CASSFWSGENYEQYF. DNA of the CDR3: TGTGCCAGCAGCTTTTGGTCAGGGGAAAACTACGAGCAGTACTTC. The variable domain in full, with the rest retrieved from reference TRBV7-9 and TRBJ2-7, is DTGVSQNPRHKITKRGQNVTFRCDPISEHNRLYWYRQTLGQGPEFLTYFQNEAQLEKSRLLSDRFSAERPKGSFSTLEIQRTEQGDSAMYLCASSFWSGENYEQYFGPGTRLTVT.

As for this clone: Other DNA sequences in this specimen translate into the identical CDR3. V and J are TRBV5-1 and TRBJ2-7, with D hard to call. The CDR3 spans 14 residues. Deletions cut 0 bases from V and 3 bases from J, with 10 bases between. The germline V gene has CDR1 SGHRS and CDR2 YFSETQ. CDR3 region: CASSLGQRIYEQYF. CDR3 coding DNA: TGCGCCAGCAGCTTGGGGCAGCGAATCTACGAGCAGTACTTC.

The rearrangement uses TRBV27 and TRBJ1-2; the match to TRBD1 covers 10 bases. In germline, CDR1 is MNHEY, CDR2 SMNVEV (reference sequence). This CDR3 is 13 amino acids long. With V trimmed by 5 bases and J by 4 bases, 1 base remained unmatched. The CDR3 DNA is TGTGCCAGCAGTAGGACAGGGGGCTATGGCTACACCTTC. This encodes CASSRTGGYGYTF.